This T cell receptor beta chain was identified in a study of neoadjuvant anti-PD-1 for oral cavity cancer. Turning to the study itself: Non-progressing patients received a fourth nivolumab dose near day 43, then surgery on days 50-56.

This sample's time point: after neoadjuvant nivolumab, at surgical resection. Profiling relied on immunoSEQ multiplex PCR, and the TCRdb table lists in-frame clones only, not all of them. The data hold approximately 13,000 clones, with 67% observed a single time. Trimming removed 8 bases at V and 3 bases at J, with 14 bases between. The CDR3 extends over 13 amino acids. CDR1 is MNHEY and CDR2 is SMNVEV in the germline V gene (reference sequence). The clonotype originates from a person between 35 and 79 years old with oral cavity squamous cell carcinoma. This material consisted of PBMCs, taken after nivolumab (anti-PD-1) treatment. The chain recombines TRBV27 with TRBJ2-7; tentative D call: TRBD2 (5 bases). The CDR3 sequence is CASGAVRGYEQYF. CDR3 nucleotides: TGTGCCAGCGGTGCCGTCCGGGGCTACGAGCAGTACTTC.